The sequence of this T cell receptor (beta chain) was determined in a study of cytomegalovirus exposure and HLA in healthy donors. Study results and caveats: From TCR beta sequences, most subjects' HLA-A and HLA-B alleles were reportedly predicted accurately. Earlier findings revealed that most TCR beta V segments proved productive either about 87% or about 30% of the time. Upon later analysis, HLA-associated TCR beta chains proved more clonally expanded than other, equally common chains.

60 Vbeta and 13 Jbeta primers were used in PCR. Method: immunoSEQ multiplex PCR; TCRdb's copy keeps in-frame clones and lacks some. The sample contains under 200,000 clones, 70% to 85% of which appear only once. A remark on this clone: Its antigen is currently unknown.

J was trimmed by 5 bases and V by 5 bases; bases with no gene match: 11. Germline CDR1 and CDR2: KGHSH and LQKENI. The CDR3 has 16 residues. The sequence was obtained from a middle-aged woman in good health and CMV-seronegative. The sample taken for sequencing was PBMCs. V gene TRBV18 combines with J gene TRBJ2-7, with 11 bases aligning to TRBD1. This CDR3 is CASSVVPGTGGNEQYF. Written as DNA, the CDR3 is TGTGCCAGCTCAGTGGTGCCCGGGACAGGGGGAAACGAGCAGTACTTC.